These T cell receptor beta chains were read from a single sample in a study of tumor and adjacent non-tumor tissue in lung cancer. MiXCR, run by TCRdb on the multiplex PCR reads, gives a single entry per CDR3 protein. The sample lists approximately 120,000 distinct CDR3 sequences, approximately 71% occurring once. Source material: lung tumor tissue. The receptor set was obtained from a woman aged 60-70 years with non-small cell lung cancer. Both conserved end residues are part of each CDR3. Each record gives: V gene, D gene, clone size, J gene, CDR3 protein, CDR3 DNA. The D gene is left open where the match is weak. Clone size appears in some rows only: once, few, many, or a class for an expanded clone.

V: TRBV4-1
D: TRBD1
size: -
J: TRBJ1-5
CDR3: CAISQGSTGGVGQPRHF
DNA: TGCGCCATCAGCCAAGGTTCCACAGGGGGCGTGGGTCAGCCACGGCATTTT

V: TRBV29-1
D: -
size: -
J: TRBJ2-7
CDR3: CSVLDTFPYEQYF
DNA: TGCAGTGTTTTAGACACATTCCCCTACGAGCAGTACTTC

V: TRBV6-1
D: -
size: -
J: TRBJ2-1
CDR3: CASNLVGGSYHEQFF
DNA: TGTGCCAGCAATTTAGTCGGGGGTAGTTACCATGAGCAGTTCTTC

V: TRBV6-1
D: TRBD1
size: once
J: TRBJ2-5
CDR3: CASSGMTGREETQYF
DNA: TGTGCCAGTAGTGGTATGACAGGGAGAGAAGAGACCCAGTACTTC

V: TRBV4-3
D: -
size: -
J: TRBJ1-2
CDR3: CASSKDLARTNYGYTF
DNA: TGCGCCAGCAGTAAAGATTTAGCTCGGACGAACTATGGCTACACCTTC

V: TRBV4-2
D: -
size: once
J: TRBJ2-7
CDR3: CASSQVTPELTPYKQYF
DNA: TGTGCCAGCAGCCAAGTTACGCCGGAATTAACGCCCTACAAGCAGTACTTC

V: TRBV29-1
D: TRBD1
size: -
J: TRBJ1-5
CDR3: CSVPGQGPGGQPQLF
DNA: TGCAGCGTTCCGGGACAGGGGCCCGGGGGTCAGCCCCAACTTTTT

V: TRBV20-1
D: -
size: -
J: TRBJ2-7
CDR3: CSASPQRLYNEQHF
DNA: TGCAGTGCTAGTCCGCAGAGGCTTTACAACGAGCAGCACTTC

V: TRBV11-3
D: TRBD1
size: -
J: TRBJ1-1
CDR3: CASSIQQGINTEAFF
DNA: TGTGCTAGTAGCATCCAACAGGGGATAAACACTGAAGCTTTCTTT

V: TRBV7-8
D: TRBD2
size: many
J: TRBJ2-1
CDR3: CASSAKRERNEQFF
DNA: TGTGCCAGCAGCGCAAAGCGGGAGCGGAATGAGCAGTTCTTC

V: TRBV7-9
D: -
size: -
J: TRBJ2-7
CDR3: CASSISSGTYKQYF
DNA: TGTGCCAGCAGTATTAGCTCCGGAACCTACAAGCAATACTTC

V: TRBV6-6
D: TRBD1
size: -
J: TRBJ2-7
CDR3: CASNRQTGGAYEQYF
DNA: TGTGCCAGCAACCGCCAGACAGGGGGAGCCTACGAGCAGTACTTC

V: TRBV10-3
D: TRBD1
size: -
J: TRBJ1-1
CDR3: CAISNRGRGGMTTEAFF
DNA: TGTGCCATCAGTAACAGGGGGCGCGGGGGCATGACAACTGAAGCTTTCTTT

V: TRBV11-1
D: -
size: -
J: TRBJ1-1
CDR3: CASSWDLNSEASF
DNA: TGTGCCAGCAGCTGGGACCTCAATTCTGAAGCTTCCTTT

V: TRBV6-5
D: TRBD2
size: -
J: TRBJ2-3
CDR3: CVSRLAVSTDAQYF
DNA: TGTGTCAGCAGACTAGCGGTTAGCACAGATGCGCAGTATTTT

V: TRBV11-2
D: -
size: -
J: TRBJ1-5
CDR3: CASNLAPTFVQPQHF
DNA: TGCGCCAGCAACTTAGCCCCCACGTTTGTGCAGCCCCAACATTTT

V: TRBV7-9
D: -
size: few
J: TRBJ1-1
CDR3: CASSYSVGMNTEAFF
DNA: TGTGCCAGCAGCTACTCTGTGGGGATGAACACTGAAGCTTTCTTT

V: TRBV11-3
D: -
size: -
J: TRBJ1-3
CDR3: CTSSLENTIYF
DNA: TGTACCAGCAGCCTGGAGAACACCATATATTTT

V: TRBV11-2
D: TRBD1
size: -
J: TRBJ1-2
CDR3: CAISVDRGYHGYTF
DNA: TGTGCCATCAGCGTGGACAGGGGCTACCATGGTTACACCTTC

V: TRBV18
D: -
size: once
J: TRBJ2-2
CDR3: CANSPYRPHQNTGELFF
DNA: TGTGCCAACTCACCATATCGTCCTCATCAGAACACCGGGGAGCTGTTTTTT

V: TRBV11-1
D: TRBD2
size: -
J: TRBJ2-3
CDR3: CASSSPLGGGSTYTQYF
DNA: TGTGCCAGCAGCTCCCCTCTGGGGGGGGGAAGCACATATACGCAGTATTTT

V: TRBV11-3
D: -
size: -
J: TRBJ2-3
CDR3: CASSLNTDTLYF
DNA: TGTGCCAGCAGCTTGAACACAGATACGCTGTATTTT

V: TRBV5-4
D: -
size: -
J: TRBJ2-2
CDR3: CASCPDFTGELFF
DNA: TGTGCCAGCTGTCCCGACTTTACCGGGGAGCTGTTTTTT

V: TRBV20-1
D: TRBD2
size: -
J: TRBJ2-7
CDR3: CSAPPASGSPIGSYEQYF
DNA: TGCAGTGCACCGCCGGCTAGCGGGAGTCCTATAGGCTCCTACGAGCAGTACTTC

V: TRBV10-1
D: -
size: many
J: TRBJ1-1
CDR3: CASQGDTEAFF
DNA: TGCGCCAGCCAAGGGGACACTGAAGCTTTCTTT

V: TRBV29-1
D: -
size: -
J: TRBJ1-2
CDR3: CSGRWSINGYTF
DNA: TGCAGCGGTAGATGGAGCATCAATGGCTACACCTTC

V: TRBV20-1
D: -
size: -
J: TRBJ1-6
CDR3: CSVTKRGRGSPLHF
DNA: TGCAGTGTTACTAAACGGGGTCGGGGGTCACCCCTCCACTTT

V: TRBV11-2
D: -
size: many
J: TRBJ2-1
CDR3: CASSPQEREGEQFF
DNA: TGTGCCAGCAGCCCACAAGAGAGGGAAGGTGAGCAGTTCTTC

V: TRBV20-1
D: -
size: many
J: TRBJ2-7
CDR3: CSARDASAYTWEQYF
DNA: TGCAGTGCTAGAGACGCCAGCGCTTATACGTGGGAGCAGTACTTC

V: TRBV11-3
D: -
size: -
J: TRBJ2-5
CDR3: CASSTIGGGAYQKTQYF
DNA: TGTGCCAGCAGCACCATAGGTGGAGGGGCTTACCAAAAGACCCAGTACTTC

V: TRBV6-1
D: -
size: -
J: TRBJ1-1
CDR3: CASQTDRETDAFF
DNA: TGTGCCAGCCAAACCGATAGGGAAACTGATGCTTTCTTT

V: TRBV11-2
D: -
size: -
J: TRBJ2-7
CDR3: CASSIESFVREQYF
DNA: TGCGCCAGCAGCATCGAGTCCTTTGTCAGGGAGCAGTACTTC

V: TRBV20-1
D: -
size: -
J: TRBJ2-1
CDR3: CSARGVGSYEQFF
DNA: TGCAGTGCTAGAGGCGTCGGGAGTTACGAGCAGTTCTTC

V: TRBV20-1
D: -
size: few
J: TRBJ2-3
CDR3: CSAKVRASTDTQYF
DNA: TGCAGTGCTAAAGTGAGGGCCTCCACAGATACACAGTATTTT

V: TRBV11-1
D: -
size: -
J: TRBJ1-1
CDR3: CASGFIGRAARALF
DNA: TGTGCCAGCGGCTTTATTGGGAGAGCAGCCAGGGCTCTCTTT

V: TRBV20-1
D: -
size: -
J: TRBJ2-2
CDR3: CSARGTPGTTNTGELSF
DNA: TGCAGTGCTAGAGGGACTCCCGGGACAACCAACACCGGGGAGCTGTCTTTT

V: TRBV20-1
D: -
size: few
J: TRBJ2-7
CDR3: CSAGGYEQYF
DNA: TGCAGTGCTGGGGGCTACGAGCAGTACTTC

V: TRBV20-1
D: -
size: once
J: TRBJ2-2
CDR3: CSALPRGHGRGSNTGELFF
DNA: TGCAGTGCTCTCCCCAGGGGACATGGGAGGGGATCGAACACCGGGGAGCTGTTTTTT

V: TRBV10-3
D: -
size: -
J: TRBJ2-7
CDR3: CAISESPRVNEQYF
DNA: TGTGCCATCAGTGAGTCTCCAAGGGTCAATGAGCAGTACTTC

V: TRBV11-3
D: -
size: -
J: TRBJ2-7
CDR3: CANSLDTGTYEQYF
DNA: TGTGCCAACAGCTTAGATACGGGGACCTACGAGCAATACTTC

V: TRBV20-1
D: TRBD2
size: -
J: TRBJ2-7
CDR3: CSAILAEALGGQYF
DNA: TGCAGTGCTATACTAGCGGAGGCCCTGGGTGGGCAGTACTTC

V: TRBV6-2/TRBV6-3
D: -
size: -
J: TRBJ1-2
CDR3: CASSYHTPRYGSSYGYTF
DNA: TGTGCCAGCAGTTACCACACTCCCCGCTACGGAAGTTCATATGGCTACACCTTC

V: TRBV11-2
D: -
size: -
J: TRBJ2-1
CDR3: CASSLGPGVLSKFF
DNA: TGTGCCAGCAGCTTAGGACCAGGGGTTTTAAGTAAGTTCTTC